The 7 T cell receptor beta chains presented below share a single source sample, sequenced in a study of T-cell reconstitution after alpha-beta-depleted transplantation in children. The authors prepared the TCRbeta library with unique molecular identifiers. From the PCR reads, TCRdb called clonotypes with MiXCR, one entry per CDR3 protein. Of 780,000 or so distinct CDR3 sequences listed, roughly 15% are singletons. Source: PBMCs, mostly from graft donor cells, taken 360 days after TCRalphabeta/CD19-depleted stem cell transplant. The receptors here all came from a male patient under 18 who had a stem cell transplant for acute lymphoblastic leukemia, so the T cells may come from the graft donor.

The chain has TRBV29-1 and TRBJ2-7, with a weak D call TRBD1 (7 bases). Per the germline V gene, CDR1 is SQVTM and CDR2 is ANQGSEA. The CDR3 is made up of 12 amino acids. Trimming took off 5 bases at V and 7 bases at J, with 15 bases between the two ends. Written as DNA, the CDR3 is TGCAGCGTTCTTCCAGGGGGGTGGGAGCAGTACTTC. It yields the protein CSVLPGGWEQYF.

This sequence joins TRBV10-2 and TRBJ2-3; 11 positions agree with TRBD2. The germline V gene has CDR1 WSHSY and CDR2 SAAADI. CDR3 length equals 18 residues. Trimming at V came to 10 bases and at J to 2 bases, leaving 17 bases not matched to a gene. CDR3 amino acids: CATCPQLAGGSPTDTQYF. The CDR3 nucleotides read TGCGCCACCTGCCCCCAGCTAGCGGGAGGCTCCCCCACAGATACGCAGTATTTT.

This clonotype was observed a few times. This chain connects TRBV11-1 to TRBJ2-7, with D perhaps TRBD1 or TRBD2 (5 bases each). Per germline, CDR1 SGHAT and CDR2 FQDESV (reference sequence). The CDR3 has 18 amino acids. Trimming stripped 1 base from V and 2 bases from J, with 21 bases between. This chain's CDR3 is CASSLVVRGASTTYEQYF. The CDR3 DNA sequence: TGTGCCAGCAGCTTAGTGGTTAGAGGGGCCTCCACAACCTACGAGCAGTACTTC.

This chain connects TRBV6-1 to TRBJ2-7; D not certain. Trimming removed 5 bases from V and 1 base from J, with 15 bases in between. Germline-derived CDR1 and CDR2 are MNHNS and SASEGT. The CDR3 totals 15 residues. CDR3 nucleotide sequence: TGTGCCAGCAGTCCCCCCCGGGCTCCATCCTACGAGCAGTACTTC. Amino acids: CASSPPRAPSYEQYF.

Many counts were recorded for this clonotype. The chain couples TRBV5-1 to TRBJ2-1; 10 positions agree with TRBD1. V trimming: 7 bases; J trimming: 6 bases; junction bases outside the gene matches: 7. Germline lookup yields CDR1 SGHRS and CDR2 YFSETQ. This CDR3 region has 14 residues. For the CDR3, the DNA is TGCGCCAGCGGGGGACAGGGGATCGGCAATGAGCAGTTCTTC. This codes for CASGGQGIGNEQFF.

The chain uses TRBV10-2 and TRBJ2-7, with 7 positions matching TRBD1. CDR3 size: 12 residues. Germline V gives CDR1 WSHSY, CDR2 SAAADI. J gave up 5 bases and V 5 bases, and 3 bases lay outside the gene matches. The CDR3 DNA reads TGCGCCAGCAGTACAGGGGCAAACGAGCAGTACTTC. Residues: CASSTGANEQYF.

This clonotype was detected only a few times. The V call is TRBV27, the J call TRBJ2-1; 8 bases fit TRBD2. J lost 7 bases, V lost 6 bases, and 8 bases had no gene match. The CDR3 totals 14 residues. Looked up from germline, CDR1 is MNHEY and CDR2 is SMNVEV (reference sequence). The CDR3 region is CASRPRTSMNEQFF. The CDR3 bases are TGTGCCAGCAGACCTAGGACTAGCATGAATGAGCAGTTCTTC.